Below, 2 T cell receptor beta chains from the same sample are listed, as sequenced in a study of T-cell memory formation after mild COVID-19. In TCRdb, the 5' RACE reads were re-called with MiXCR into one record per CDR3 protein. The sample contains under 300,000 distinct CDR3 sequences, 8% to 10% of which appear only once. Source material: PBMCs or a T cell subset sorted from them (not recorded which). These receptors were obtained from a man between 18 and 35 years old who had mild COVID-19 (a few samples of this study predate the infection). Cell type and time point are not known.

In its sample, this clonotype was seen many times. The chain recombines TRBV28 with TRBJ2-2; D is unclear. CDR1 and CDR2 from the germline V gene are MDHEN and SYDVKM. Trimming took off 3 bases at V and 1 base at J, with 12 bases between the two ends. This CDR3 has 16 amino acids. CDR3: CASSFFAGLNTGELFF. The CDR3, as DNA: TGTGCCAGCAGTTTTTTTGCAGGTCTGAACACCGGGGAGCTGTTTTTT.

The sample holds a few counts of this clonotype. This sequence joins TRBV14 and TRBJ2-5; 12 nucleotides align to TRBD1. Germline CDR1 is SGHDN and CDR2 is FVKESK. This CDR3 contains 19 residues. V lost 4 bases to trimming and J lost 5 bases; unmatched junction nucleotides: 17. This CDR3 is CASSPLTAGTGGLQETQYF. CDR3 nucleotide sequence: TGTGCCAGCAGCCCTTTAACCGCCGGGACAGGGGGCTTGCAGGAGACCCAGTACTTC. The full variable domain, with the rest looked up from reference TRBV14 and TRBJ2-5, is EAGVTQFPSHSVIEKGQTVTLRCDPISGHDNLYWYRRVMGKEIKFLLHFVKESKQDESGMPNNRFLAERTGGTYSTLKVQPAELEDSGVYFCASSPLTAGTGGLQETQYFGPGTRLLVL.